This T cell receptor (beta chain) was sequenced in a study of blood T cell repertoires in COVID-19. Germline trimming cut 6 bases from V and 1 base from J; bases unmatched to any gene: 6. CDR3 length: 16 amino acids. Per germline, CDR1 WNHNN and CDR2 SYGVQD (reference sequence). The table came from immunoSEQ multiplex PCR; TCRdb's copy has only in-frame clones and leaves some out. Of a few hundred thousand clones listed, nearly 85% are singletons. Sequences were obtained from peripheral blood. The chain combines TRBV10-1 with TRBJ2-1; 10 nucleotides line up with TRBD1. The origin of this receptor is a human donor in a cohort sampled during active COVID-19. The CDR3 spells CASSPRQGASYNEQFF. CDR3 nucleotide sequence: TGCGCCAGCAGCCCGAGACAGGGGGCTTCCTACAATGAGCAGTTCTTC.